These T cell receptor beta chains were read from a single sample in a study of blood T cell repertoires in COVID-19. The protocol was immunoSEQ multiplex PCR, while the TCRdb copy is restricted to in-frame clones and leaves out a portion. This table has roughly 150,000 clones, more than 75% appearing once. Sequencing used peripheral blood. Receptors were obtained from a man aged 60-69 years with acute or convalescent COVID-19. The CDR3 runs from the conserved cysteine through the conserved F or W. The order of the fields is J gene, D gene, clone size, V gene, CDR3 DNA, CDR3 protein. The D gene is left open where the match is weak. Part of the rows lack a size; the others show once, few, many or a class for expanded clones.

J: TRBJ1-6; D: TRBD1; size: .; V: TRBV30; DNA: TGTGCCTGGAGTGCGGGGACAGGGCGGAATTCACCCCTCCACTTT; CDR3: CAWSAGTGRNSPLHF
J: TRBJ2-7; D: TRBD1; size: .; V: TRBV18; DNA: TGTGCCAGCTCGACAGGGACCTCCTACGAGCAGTACTTC; CDR3: CASSTGTSYEQYF
J: TRBJ1-1; D: TRBD1; size: .; V: TRBV28; DNA: TGTGCCAGCAGAACGACAGGGACTGAAGCTTTCTTT; CDR3: CASRTTGTEAFF
J: TRBJ2-3; D: TRBD2; size: .; V: TRBV24-1; DNA: TGTGCCACCACCGGCGGGAGTAGAGGCACAGATACGCAGTATTTT; CDR3: CATTGGSRGTDTQYF
J: TRBJ1-2; D: TRBD1; size: .; V: TRBV3-1/TRBV3-2; DNA: TGTGCCAGCAGCCAAAGTTTTTCAGGGGGGAACTATGGCTACACCTTC; CDR3: CASSQSFSGGNYGYTF
J: TRBJ2-7; D: TRBD2; size: .; V: TRBV10-3; DNA: TGTGCCATCAAAGCGGGAGGCTCCTACGAGCAGTACTTC; CDR3: CAIKAGGSYEQYF
J: TRBJ1-2; D: TRBD1; size: once; V: TRBV28; DNA: TGTGCCAGCAACGTTTTAGGGCAGGGGGCCGGTGCTCCCTATGGCTACACCTTC; CDR3: CASNVLGQGAGAPYGYTF
J: TRBJ2-3; D: .; size: few; V: TRBV6-4; DNA: TGTGCCAGCAGTGCGGGAGCCACAGATACGCAGTATTTT; CDR3: CASSAGATDTQYF
J: TRBJ2-7; D: .; size: .; V: TRBV6-5; DNA: TGTGCCAGTGGCGGGACAGTCTACGAGCAGTACTTC; CDR3: CASGGTVYEQYF
J: TRBJ1-5; D: .; size: .; V: TRBV28; DNA: TGTGCCAGCAGTTTGTCAGGGAATAGCAATCAGCCCCAGCATTTT; CDR3: CASSLSGNSNQPQHF
J: TRBJ2-2; D: TRBD2; size: .; V: TRBV10-3; DNA: TGTGCCATCAGTGATCCCGGGACTAGCGGGAGATCGGACACCGGGGAGCTGTTTTTT; CDR3: CAISDPGTSGRSDTGELFF
J: TRBJ2-7; D: TRBD2; size: .; V: TRBV6-5; DNA: TGTGCCAGCAGTTACACTAGCGGGAGTAGCTACGAGCAGTACTTC; CDR3: CASSYTSGSSYEQYF
J: TRBJ1-3; D: TRBD1; size: .; V: TRBV7-9; DNA: TGTGCCAGCAGTCCAATACCGGGACAGGGGGGCGGAAACACCATATATTTT; CDR3: CASSPIPGQGGGNTIYF
J: TRBJ2-1; D: TRBD2; size: .; V: TRBV27; DNA: TGTGCCAGCAGCTCTAGCGGGGGGCCCTACAATGAGCAGTTCTTC; CDR3: CASSSSGGPYNEQFF
J: TRBJ1-4; D: .; size: .; V: TRBV6-5; DNA: TGTGCCAGCAGTAAAACAGGGTCTCATGAAAAACTGTTTTTT; CDR3: CASSKTGSHEKLFF
J: TRBJ2-7; D: TRBD1; size: .; V: TRBV5-6; DNA: TGTGCCAGCAGCCCAGAGACAGGGGGCGGCGGGTACGAGCAGTACTTC; CDR3: CASSPETGGGGYEQYF
J: TRBJ2-1; D: TRBD1; size: .; V: TRBV19; DNA: TGTGCCAGTACCCCGGGACAGGTCCGCAATGAGCAGTTCTTC; CDR3: CASTPGQVRNEQFF
J: TRBJ1-4; D: TRBD1; size: .; V: TRBV7-9; DNA: TGTGCCAGCAGCCTTCCTGGGAACAGGGGGGCAAAACTGTTTTTT; CDR3: CASSLPGNRGAKLFF
J: TRBJ2-5; D: .; size: .; V: TRBV2; DNA: TGTGCCAGCAAAGGTGGCGGAGAGACCCAGTACTTC; CDR3: CASKGGGETQYF
J: TRBJ2-3; D: TRBD2; size: once; V: TRBV3-1/TRBV3-2; DNA: TGTGCCAGCACTAGCGGGAGCACAGATACGCAGTATTTT; CDR3: CASTSGSTDTQYF
J: TRBJ2-1; D: .; size: .; V: TRBV19; DNA: TGTGCCAGTAGTATAGCGGGAGCTAATGAGCAGTTCTTC; CDR3: CASSIAGANEQFF
J: TRBJ2-5; D: TRBD2; size: .; V: TRBV15; DNA: TGTGCCACCAAAAAGCGGGGAGTCCAAGAGACCCAGTACTTC; CDR3: CATKKRGVQETQYF
J: TRBJ2-7; D: .; size: .; V: TRBV19; DNA: TGTGCCAGTAGTACCCAAACTAGGGACTCCGAGCAGTACTTC; CDR3: CASSTQTRDSEQYF